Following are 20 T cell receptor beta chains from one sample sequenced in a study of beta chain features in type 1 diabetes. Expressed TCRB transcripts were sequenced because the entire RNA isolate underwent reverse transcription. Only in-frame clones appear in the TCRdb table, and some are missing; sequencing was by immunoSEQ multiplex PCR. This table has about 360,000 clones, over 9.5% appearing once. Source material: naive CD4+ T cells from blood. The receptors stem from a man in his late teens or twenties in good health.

The CDR3 loop reads CASSYGSRQPQHF. DNA for the CDR3: TGTGCCAGCAGTTACGGGAGTCGTCAGCCCCAGCATTTT. V is TRBV6-5 and J is TRBJ1-5; unclear D gene. Germline V gene data show CDR1 as MNHEY and CDR2 as SVGAGI. The V and J ends lost 2 bases and 6 bases respectively, with 8 bases between them. CDR3 length: 13 residues.

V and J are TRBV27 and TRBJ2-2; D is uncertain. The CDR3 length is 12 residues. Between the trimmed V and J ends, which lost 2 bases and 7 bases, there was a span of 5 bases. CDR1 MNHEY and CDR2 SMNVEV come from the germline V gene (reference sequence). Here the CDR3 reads CASSLVGGELFF. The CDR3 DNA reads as TGTGCCAGCAGTTTAGTCGGCGGGGAGCTGTTTTTT.

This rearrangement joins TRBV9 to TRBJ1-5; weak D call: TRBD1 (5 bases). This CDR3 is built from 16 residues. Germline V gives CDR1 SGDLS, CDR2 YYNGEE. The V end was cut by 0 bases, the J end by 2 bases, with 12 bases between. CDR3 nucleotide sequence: TGTGCCAGCAGCGTAGGGACGGGACTGGGCAATCAGCCCCAGCATTTT. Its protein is CASSVGTGLGNQPQHF. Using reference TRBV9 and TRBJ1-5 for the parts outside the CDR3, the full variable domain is DSGVTQTPKHLITATGQRVTLRCSPRSGDLSVYWYQQSLDQGLQFLIQYYNGEERAKGNILERFSAQQFPDLHSELNLSSLELGDSALYFCASSVGTGLGNQPQHFGDGTRLSIL.

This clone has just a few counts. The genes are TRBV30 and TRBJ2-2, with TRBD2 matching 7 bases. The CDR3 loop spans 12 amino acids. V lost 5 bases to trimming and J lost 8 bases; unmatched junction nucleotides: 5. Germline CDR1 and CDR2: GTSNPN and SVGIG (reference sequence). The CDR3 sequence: CAWGGAGGELFF. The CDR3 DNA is TGTGCCTGGGGGGGAGCGGGAGGGGAGCTGTTTTTT.

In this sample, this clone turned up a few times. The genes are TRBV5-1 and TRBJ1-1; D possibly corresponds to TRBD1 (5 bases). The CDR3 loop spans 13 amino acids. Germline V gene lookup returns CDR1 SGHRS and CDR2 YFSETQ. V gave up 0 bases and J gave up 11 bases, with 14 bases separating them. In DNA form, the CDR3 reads TGCGCCAGCAGCTTGGCGCAGGGAGGGAGGGCTTTCTTT. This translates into CASSLAQGGRAFF.

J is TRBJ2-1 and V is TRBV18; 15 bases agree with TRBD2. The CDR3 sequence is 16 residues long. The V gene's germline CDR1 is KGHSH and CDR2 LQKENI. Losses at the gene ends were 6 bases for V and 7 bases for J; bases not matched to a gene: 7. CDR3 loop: CASSPGLAGGLNEQFF. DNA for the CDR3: TGTGCCAGCTCCCCCGGACTAGCGGGAGGGTTAAATGAGCAGTTCTTC.

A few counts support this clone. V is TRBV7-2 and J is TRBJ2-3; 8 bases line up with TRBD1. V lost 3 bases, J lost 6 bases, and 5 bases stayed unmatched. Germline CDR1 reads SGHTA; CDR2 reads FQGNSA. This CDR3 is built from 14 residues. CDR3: CASSFDRGYDTQYF. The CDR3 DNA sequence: TGTGCCAGCAGCTTCGACAGGGGATACGATACGCAGTATTTT. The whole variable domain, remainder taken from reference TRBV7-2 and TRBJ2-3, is GAGVSQSPSNKVTEKGKDVELRCDPISGHTALYWYRQSLGQGLEFLIYFQGNSAPDKSGLPSDRFSAERTGGSVSTLTIQRTQQEDSAVYLCASSFDRGYDTQYFGPGTRLTVL.

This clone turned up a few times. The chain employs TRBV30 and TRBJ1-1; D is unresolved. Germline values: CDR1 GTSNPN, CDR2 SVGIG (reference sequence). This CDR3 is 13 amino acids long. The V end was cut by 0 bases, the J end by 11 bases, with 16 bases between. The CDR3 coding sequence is TGTGCCTGGAGTGTAACGGGGATCGAAGCGGCTTTCTTT. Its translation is CAWSVTGIEAAFF.

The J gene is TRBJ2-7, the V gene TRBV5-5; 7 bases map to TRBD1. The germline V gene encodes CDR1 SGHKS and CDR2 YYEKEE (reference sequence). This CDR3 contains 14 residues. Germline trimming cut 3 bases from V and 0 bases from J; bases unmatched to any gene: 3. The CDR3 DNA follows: TGTGCCAGCAGCTGGGGGACAGTCTCCTACGAGCAGTACTTC. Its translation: CASSWGTVSYEQYF.

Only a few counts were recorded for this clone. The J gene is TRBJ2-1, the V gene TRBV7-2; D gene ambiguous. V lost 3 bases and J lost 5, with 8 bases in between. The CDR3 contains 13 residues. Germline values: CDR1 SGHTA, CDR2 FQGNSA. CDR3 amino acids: CASSFRVHNEQFF. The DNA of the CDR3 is TGTGCCAGCAGCTTCCGGGTCCACAATGAGCAGTTCTTC.

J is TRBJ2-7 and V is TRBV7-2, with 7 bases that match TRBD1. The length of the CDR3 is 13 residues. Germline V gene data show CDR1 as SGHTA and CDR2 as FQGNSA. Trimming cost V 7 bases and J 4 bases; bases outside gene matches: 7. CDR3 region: CASTRQGDYEQYF. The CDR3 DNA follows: TGTGCCAGCACGCGCCAGGGGGATTACGAGCAGTACTTC.

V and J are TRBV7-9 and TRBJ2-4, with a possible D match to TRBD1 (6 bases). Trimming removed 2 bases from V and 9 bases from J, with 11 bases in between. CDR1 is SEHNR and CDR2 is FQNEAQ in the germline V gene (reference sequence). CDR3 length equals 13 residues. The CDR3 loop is CASSLREGGIQYF. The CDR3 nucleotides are TGTGCCAGCAGCTTAAGGGAAGGGGGCATTCAGTACTTC. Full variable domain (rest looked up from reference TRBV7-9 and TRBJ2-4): DTGVSQNPRHKITKRGQNVTFRCDPISEHNRLYWYRQTLGQGPEFLTYFQNEAQLEKSRLLSDRFSAERPKGSFSTLEIQRTEQGDSAMYLCASSLREGGIQYFGAGTRLSVL.

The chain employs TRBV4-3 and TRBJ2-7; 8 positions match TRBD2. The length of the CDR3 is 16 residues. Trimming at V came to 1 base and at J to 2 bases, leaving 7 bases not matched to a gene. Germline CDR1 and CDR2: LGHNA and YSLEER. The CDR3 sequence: CASSQGAAGDAYEQYF. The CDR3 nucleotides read TGCGCCAGCAGCCAAGGCGCAGCGGGAGACGCCTACGAGCAGTACTTC.

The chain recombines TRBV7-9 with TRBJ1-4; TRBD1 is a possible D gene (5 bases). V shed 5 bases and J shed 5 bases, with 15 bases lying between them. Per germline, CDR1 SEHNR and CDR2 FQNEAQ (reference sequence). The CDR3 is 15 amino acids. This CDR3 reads CASSPKTGNNEKLFF. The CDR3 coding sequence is TGTGCCAGCAGCCCTAAAACAGGCAACAATGAAAAACTGTTTTTT.

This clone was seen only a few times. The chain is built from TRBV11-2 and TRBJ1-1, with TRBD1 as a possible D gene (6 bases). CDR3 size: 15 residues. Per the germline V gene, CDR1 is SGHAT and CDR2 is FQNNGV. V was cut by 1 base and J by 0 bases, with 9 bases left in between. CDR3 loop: CASSLVTGLNTEAFF. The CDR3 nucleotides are TGTGCCAGCAGCTTAGTAACAGGGTTGAACACTGAAGCTTTCTTT.

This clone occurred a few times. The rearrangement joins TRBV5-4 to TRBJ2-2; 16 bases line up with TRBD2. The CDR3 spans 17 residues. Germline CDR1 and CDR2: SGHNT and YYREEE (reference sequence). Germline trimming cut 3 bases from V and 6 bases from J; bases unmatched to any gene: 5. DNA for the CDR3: TGTGCCAGCAGCTCGGGACTAGCGGGGGGGGGAGCCGGGGAGCTGTTTTTT. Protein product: CASSSGLAGGGAGELFF.

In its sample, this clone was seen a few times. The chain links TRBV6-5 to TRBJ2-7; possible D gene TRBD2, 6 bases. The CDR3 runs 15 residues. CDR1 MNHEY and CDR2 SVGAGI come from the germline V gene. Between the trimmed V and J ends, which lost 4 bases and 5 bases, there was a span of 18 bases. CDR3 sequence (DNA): TGTGCCAGCAGTTCCACCCCCGGGGGTATGCACGAGCAGTACTTC. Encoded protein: CASSSTPGGMHEQYF.

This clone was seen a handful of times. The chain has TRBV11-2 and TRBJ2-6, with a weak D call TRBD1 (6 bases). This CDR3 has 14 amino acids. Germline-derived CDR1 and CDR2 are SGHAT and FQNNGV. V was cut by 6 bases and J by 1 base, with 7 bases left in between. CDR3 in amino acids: CASRDRSGANVLTF. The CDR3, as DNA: TGTGCCAGCAGGGACAGATCTGGGGCCAACGTCCTGACTTTC. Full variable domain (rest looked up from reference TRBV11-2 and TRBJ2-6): EAGVAQSPRYKIIEKRQSVAFWCNPISGHATLYWYQQILGQGPKLLIQFQNNGVVDDSQLPKDRFSAERLKGVDSTLKIQPAKLEDSAVYLCASRDRSGANVLTFGAGSRLTVL.

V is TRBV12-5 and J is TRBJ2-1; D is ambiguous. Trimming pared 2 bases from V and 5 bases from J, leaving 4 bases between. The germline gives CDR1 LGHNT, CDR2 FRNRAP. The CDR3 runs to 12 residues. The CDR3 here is CASGLQDNEQFF. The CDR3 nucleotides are TGTGCTAGTGGTTTGCAGGACAATGAGCAGTTCTTC. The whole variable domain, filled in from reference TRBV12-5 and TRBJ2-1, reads DARVTQTPRHKVTEMGQEVTMRCQPILGHNTVFWYRQTMMQGLELLAYFRNRAPLDDSGMPKDRFSAEMPDATLATLKIQPSEPRDSAVYFCASGLQDNEQFFGPGTRLTVL.

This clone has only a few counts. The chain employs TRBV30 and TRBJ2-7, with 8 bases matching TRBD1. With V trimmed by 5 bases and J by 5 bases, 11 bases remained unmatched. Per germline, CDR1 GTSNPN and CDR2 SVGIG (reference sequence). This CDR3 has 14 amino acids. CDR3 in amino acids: CAWGKTGVLNEQYF. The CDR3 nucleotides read TGTGCCTGGGGAAAGACAGGGGTTCTCAACGAGCAGTACTTC.